This T cell receptor (beta chain) emerged from a study of cytomegalovirus exposure and HLA in healthy donors. Across the study: Earlier work reported 117 million unique TCR beta sequences from 180 million or so T cells. Points from the study as a whole: In a later analysis, HLA-C alleles had the fewest associated TCRs, DRB1 alleles the most. It has been reported that TCR beta sequences accurately predicted the HLA-A and HLA-B alleles of most subjects. About 87% or about 30% of the time was how often most TCR beta V segments were productive, according to an earlier analysis.

This clone was seen a single time. Its antigen is undetermined. This PCR relied on a set of 60 Vbeta primers and 13 Jbeta primers. Only in-frame clones appear in the TCRdb table, and some are missing; sequencing was by immunoSEQ multiplex PCR. Counted here are about 110,000 clones, roughly 74% occurring once; the ten biggest clones make up about 2.3%. Trimming stripped 3 bases from V and 0 bases from J, with 12 bases between. The length of the CDR3 is 16 residues. The germline gives CDR1 MNHEY, CDR2 SVGAGI. The clonotype originates from a middle-aged man in good health and CMV-seronegative. The sequenced sample consisted of PBMCs. The rearrangement joins TRBV6-5 to TRBJ1-3; possibly TRBD1 for D (6 bases). CDR3 nucleotides: TGTGCCAGCAGTTATCGGGGGGCGACCTCTGGAAACACCATATATTTT. This sequence encodes CASSYRGATSGNTIYF.